A single T cell receptor (beta chain) is shown here with its context. The junction differs from germline at one of its ends, possibly a read error. This sample stems from a study of T cell changes during pregnancy in multiple sclerosis. CDR3 length: 16 amino acids. Germline V gene data show CDR1 as SGHRS and CDR2 as YFSETQ. Sequencing was performed with immunoSEQ multiplex PCR; in TCRdb, only in-frame clones are kept and a portion is missing. The table records tens of thousands of clones, 90% of them present only once. The J gene is TRBJ2-5, the V gene TRBV5-1; a weak D match, TRBD1 (6 bases). Sequenced here: peripheral blood, sampled in the first trimester of pregnancy. The clonotype originates from a female donor in good health, enrolled as a control in a pregnancy study. DNA for the CDR3: TGCGCCAGCAGCTTGAGGACCGGGACAACTCAAGGGACCCAGTACTTC. Its translation: CASSLRTGTTQGTQYF. The whole variable domain, remainder taken from reference TRBV5-1 and TRBJ2-5, is KAGVTQTPRYLIKTRGQQVTLSCSPISGHRSVSWYQQTPGQGLQFLFEYFSETQRNKGNFPGRFSGRQFSNSRSEMNVSTLELGDSALYLCASSLRTGTTQGTQYFGPGTRLLVL.